Sequencing of this T cell receptor beta chain was carried out in a study of beta chain features in type 1 diabetes. Sorted populations all had greater than 95% purity. For this clone: Its specificity is unknown.

Germline CDR1 reads KGHSH; CDR2 reads LQKENI. Deletions cut 0 bases from V and 2 bases from J, with 13 bases between. The CDR3 has 17 residues. Study-level findings and limits: Moderately but significantly shorter TCRB CDR3s were found in Type 1 diabetes patients in all four CD4+ subsets. There was a possibility that cDNA sequencing over-represented cells with high TCR expression. Shorter templates might be favored by PCR, and equally so in patients and in controls.

Expressed TCRB transcripts were sequenced after all isolated RNA was converted to cDNA. Naive, central memory and regulatory T cell samples came to a mean of roughly 3.9 million reads. The protocol was immunoSEQ multiplex PCR, while the TCRdb copy is restricted to in-frame clones and leaves out a portion. The data contain hundreds of thousands of clones, 11% to 15% of them singletons. This TCR was recovered from a man aged 18 to 35 with type 1 diabetes. The sequenced sample was naive CD4+ T cells from blood. V gene TRBV18 combines with J gene TRBJ2-2, with D perhaps TRBD1 (5 bases). In DNA form, the CDR3 reads TGTGCCAGCTCACCACCCTATCAGGGAACCAACACCGGGGAGCTGTTTTTT. Translation gives CASSPPYQGTNTGELFF.